These 12 T cell receptor beta chains were all obtained from the same sample, sequenced in a study of cytomegalovirus exposure and HLA in healthy donors. Clones were sequenced by immunoSEQ multiplex PCR, and TCRdb holds only the in-frame ones, with some missing. The table lists a few hundred thousand clones, 86% of them singletons. The sequenced sample was PBMCs. The receptors stem from a woman aged 18-29 years in good health and CMV-seronegative.

This rearrangement joins TRBV6-6 to TRBJ1-1; D is ambiguous. Germline V gives CDR1 MNHNY, CDR2 SVGAGI (reference sequence). Deletions cut 2 bases from V and 7 bases from J, with 14 bases between. The CDR3 runs to 14 residues. The DNA of the CDR3 is TGTGCCAGCAGTTACCCGGGGAGGGTAAATGAAGCTTTCTTT. It translates to CASSYPGRVNEAFF.

The count of this clone is one. The V and J genes are TRBV14 and TRBJ2-7; 10 bases are a match to TRBD1. Germline-derived CDR1 and CDR2 are SGHDN and FVKESK. V lost 4 bases to trimming and J lost 0 bases; unmatched junction nucleotides: 3. CDR3 size: 15 residues. For the CDR3, the DNA is TGTGCCAGCAGCCTGGGGACAGGGGCCTCCTACGAGCAGTACTTC. Translating gives CASSLGTGASYEQYF.

This chain links TRBV5-4 with TRBJ2-5, with D maybe TRBD2 (7 bases). V lost 4 bases and J lost 2, with 15 bases in between. The CDR3 has 15 residues. From germline, CDR1 is SGHNT and CDR2 YYREEE (reference sequence). The CDR3 is CASSRTGGPQETQYF. CDR3 DNA: TGTGCCAGCAGCAGGACGGGGGGCCCACAAGAGACCCAGTACTTC.

This rearrangement joins TRBV5-1 to TRBJ2-2; 9 bases map to TRBD2. Germline values: CDR1 SGHRS, CDR2 YFSETQ. The ends lost 6 bases at V and 0 bases at J; junction bases unmatched: 6. This CDR3 contains 16 residues. The CDR3, as DNA: TGCGCCAGCACCTTTGTAGCGGGGGCGAACACCGGGGAGCTGTTTTTT. As protein: CASTFVAGANTGELFF. Full variable domain (remainder filled in from reference TRBV5-1 and TRBJ2-2): KAGVTQTPRYLIKTRGQQVTLSCSPISGHRSVSWYQQTPGQGLQFLFEYFSETQRNKGNFPGRFSGRQFSNSRSEMNVSTLELGDSALYLCASTFVAGANTGELFFGEGSRLTVL.

V is TRBV10-1 and J is TRBJ1-2; D might be TRBD1 (5 bases). The CDR3 is 13 residues long. The germline V gene has CDR1 WNHNN and CDR2 SYGVQD (reference sequence). Trimming stripped 4 bases from V and 2 bases from J, with 8 bases between. Here the CDR3 DNA reads TGCGCCAGCAGTGTACACAGGAACTATGGCTACACCTTC. Amino acids: CASSVHRNYGYTF.

This clone turned up a few times. V usage is TRBV21-1 and J usage is TRBJ1-5; TRBD1 is the table's D call, not checked against the DNA. TRBV21-1 is reported as a pseudogene. The CDR3 runs to 17 residues. Here the CDR3 reads CASSNMRHPQRNQPQHF. CDR3 sequence (DNA): TGTGCCAGCAGCAATATGCGACACCCACAACGGAATCAGCCCCAGCATTTT.

The chain couples TRBV30 to TRBJ2-7; weak D call: TRBD1 (5 bases). The CDR3 consists of 14 residues. Per germline, CDR1 GTSNPN and CDR2 SVGIG (reference sequence). V was cut by 2 bases and J by 0 bases, with 11 bases left in between. The CDR3 DNA is TGTGCCTGGAGTCCCCAGGGCAACTCCTACGAGCAGTACTTC. The encoded protein is CAWSPQGNSYEQYF.

The CDR3 loop is CATSRLRSSGNTIYF. The CDR3 nucleotides read TGTGCCACCAGCAGACTACGGAGCTCTGGAAACACCATATATTTT. V gene TRBV15 combines with J gene TRBJ1-3, with D unclear. CDR1 and CDR2 from the germline V gene are LNHNV and YYDKDF (reference sequence). This CDR3 spans 15 amino acids. Trimming pared 2 bases from V and 0 bases from J, leaving 8 bases between.

This clone appeared a single time. The gene calls are TRBV6-6 and TRBJ1-2, with TRBD1 matching 7 bases. The trim removed 4 bases at V and 2 bases at J, leaving 4 bases unmatched. The CDR3 runs to 14 residues. Looked up from germline, CDR1 is MNHNY and CDR2 is SVGAGI (reference sequence). CDR3 coding DNA: TGTGCCAGCAGTTCACAGGGGAGGAACTATGGCTACACCTTC. Its protein is CASSSQGRNYGYTF.

The chain is built from TRBV4-2 and TRBJ2-3, with D unclear. Germline lookup yields CDR1 LGHNA and CDR2 YNFKEQ. Trimming left V 0 bases short and J 0 bases short, with 4 bases between. CDR3 size: 14 residues. In nucleotides, the CDR3 is TGTGCCAGCAGCCAAGAGGGCAGCACAGATACGCAGTATTTT. Protein product: CASSQEGSTDTQYF.

For the CDR3, the DNA is TGTGCCAGCAGTTCCAGGTTGGGGGGGAGCAATGAGCAGTTCTTC. Amino acids: CASSSRLGGSNEQFF. This chain joins TRBV6-5 and TRBJ2-1; 7 nucleotides agree with TRBD2. Germline assignment: CDR1 MNHEY and CDR2 SVGAGI. Losses at the gene ends were 4 bases for V and 6 bases for J; bases not matched to a gene: 9. The CDR3 totals 15 residues.

The chain combines TRBV6-1 with TRBJ2-2, with D maybe TRBD1 (6 bases). This CDR3 comprises 12 residues. The germline V gene encodes CDR1 MNHNS and CDR2 SASEGT. With 10 bases removed from V and 5 bases from J, the gap between germline ends came to 11 bases. Here the CDR3 DNA reads TGTGCCACCACAGGGTTTACCGGGGAGCTGTTTTTT. Amino acids: CATTGFTGELFF.